The 24 T cell receptor beta chains reported below all come from one sample, sequenced in a study of radiation and T cells in renal cell carcinoma. Time point specified: baseline pretreatment blood. As to treatment: 15 Gy SBRT to primary tumor, nephrectomy 4 weeks later. Here immunoSEQ multiplex PCR was the method, and the copy in TCRdb shows in-frame clones only, minus some. The repertoire holds under 25,000 clones, approximately 80% seen once, with 35% to 45% in the top ten. Sequences were derived from blood, sampled from a patient whose treatment included radiotherapy and nephrectomy. The receptors come from a man aged 55 to 70 with renal cell carcinoma.

V usage is TRBV7-6 and J usage is TRBJ2-5; D is ambiguous. Germline-derived CDR1 and CDR2 are SGHVS and FNYEAQ. V lost 1 base and J 6 bases, leaving 0 bases between the germline ends. The CDR3 is 10 amino acids. CDR3 nucleotide sequence: TGTGCCAGCAGCTTAGAGACCCAGTACTTC. This sequence encodes CASSLETQYF. The full variable domain, in which reference TRBV7-6 and TRBJ2-5 provide the parts outside the CDR3, is GAGVSQSPRYKVTKRGQDVALRCDPISGHVSLYWYRQALGQGPEFLTYFNYEAQQDKSGLPNDRFSAERPEGSISTLTIQRTEQRDSAMYRCASSLETQYFGPGTRLLVL.

This rearrangement joins TRBV5-1 to TRBJ2-5, with 10 bases lining up with TRBD2. The CDR3 has 15 amino acids. Trimming at V came to 4 bases and at J to 5 bases, leaving 8 bases not matched to a gene. Germline lookup yields CDR1 SGHRS and CDR2 YFSETQ. The CDR3, as DNA: TGCGCCAGCAGCACCCTAGCGGGAGAGGTGGAGACCCAGTACTTC. This sequence encodes CASSTLAGEVETQYF.

The chain is built from TRBV6-5 and TRBJ1-1, with D tentatively TRBD1 (6 bases). The CDR3 loop spans 14 amino acids. With 5 bases removed from V and 1 base from J, the gap between germline ends came to 11 bases. From germline, CDR1 is MNHEY and CDR2 SVGAGI. DNA of the CDR3: TGTGCCAGCAGTGCACAGACAGGGAACACTGAAGCTTTCTTT. Protein: CASSAQTGNTEAFF.

The chain links TRBV5-8 to TRBJ2-5; D gene uncertain. V was shortened by 4 bases and J by 3 bases, with 16 bases between the two germline ends. Per germline, CDR1 SGHTS and CDR2 YDEGEE. The CDR3 is made up of 15 amino acids. The CDR3 here is CASSDSYGYKETQYF. CDR3 coding DNA: TGTGCCAGCAGCGACTCCTACGGGTACAAAGAGACCCAGTACTTC.

The sample holds one count of this clone. This chain uses TRBV7-9 with TRBJ2-1; 8 nucleotides align to TRBD2. CDR3 length equals 16 residues. Germline V gene lookup returns CDR1 SEHNR and CDR2 FQNEAQ (reference sequence). The junction had 12 bases not matched to a gene; V was cut back by 3 bases and J by 8 bases. In DNA form, the CDR3 reads TGTGCCAGCAGCTTTTGGCGAGCGGGAGTTGTTGATGAGCAGTTCTTC. Protein product: CASSFWRAGVVDEQFF.

This clone was seen only once. CDR3 sequence: CASTRGQGGRQYF. The CDR3 region has the DNA TGTGCCAGCACTAGAGGACAGGGAGGAAGGCAGTACTTC. The rearrangement uses TRBV27 and TRBJ2-7, with 8 bases that match TRBD1. The V segment lost 7 bases and the J segment 9 bases; nucleotides outside the gene matches: 11. The CDR3 loop spans 13 amino acids. CDR1 is MNHEY and CDR2 is SMNVEV in the germline V gene (reference sequence).

The rearrangement uses TRBV4-1 and TRBJ2-3; TRBD2 is a possible D gene (5 bases). CDR1 MGHRA and CDR2 YSYEKL come from the germline V gene. V was clipped by 7 bases and J by 0 bases, with 11 bases between them. The CDR3 runs 14 residues. CDR3 DNA sequence: TGCGCCAGCAAATGGACTTCTAGCACAGATACGCAGTATTTT. As protein: CASKWTSSTDTQYF.

The V call is TRBV27, the J call TRBJ1-6; D possibly corresponds to TRBD1 (6 bases). Trimming removed 5 bases at V and 14 bases at J, with 25 bases between. The CDR3 totals 16 residues. Germline-derived CDR1 and CDR2 are MNHEY and SMNVEV (reference sequence). CDR3 in amino acids: CASSRGLDRPKGTLHF. The DNA of the CDR3 is TGTGCCAGCAGTCGAGGCCTTGACAGGCCCAAGGGAACCCTCCACTTT.

This clone showed up just a few times. The CDR3 here is CASSKGEYTGELFF. Here the CDR3 DNA reads TGTGCCAGCAGTAAAGGGGAGTACACCGGGGAGCTGTTTTTT. The chain is built from TRBV5-6 and TRBJ2-2, with D perhaps TRBD1 or TRBD2 (5 bases each). Germline CDR1 reads SGHDT; CDR2 reads YYEEEE. With 5 bases removed from V and 3 bases from J, the gap between germline ends came to 11 bases. CDR3 length: 14 amino acids.

V is TRBV5-1 and J is TRBJ2-5, with TRBD1 matching over 10 bases. The CDR3 extends over 15 amino acids. V trimming: 4 bases; J trimming: 5 bases; junction bases outside the gene matches: 8. Germline V gives CDR1 SGHRS, CDR2 YFSETQ. The CDR3 region is CASSDGTGVSETQYF. DNA for the CDR3: TGCGCCAGCAGCGACGGGACAGGGGTTTCGGAGACCCAGTACTTC.

The V gene is TRBV7-6, the J gene TRBJ2-3, with D tentatively TRBD1 or TRBD2 (7 bases each). This CDR3 comprises 14 residues. Germline CDR1 is SGHVS and CDR2 is FNYEAQ. Trimming shortened V by 7 bases and J by 2 bases, and 13 bases separated the two germline ends. The CDR3 is CASTQGGATDTQYF. The CDR3 coding sequence is TGTGCCAGCACCCAGGGGGGGGCCACAGATACGCAGTATTTT. The full variable domain, rest sourced from reference TRBV7-6 and TRBJ2-3, is GAGVSQSPRYKVTKRGQDVALRCDPISGHVSLYWYRQALGQGPEFLTYFNYEAQQDKSGLPNDRFSAERPEGSISTLTIQRTEQRDSAMYRCASTQGGATDTQYFGPGTRLTVL.

The rearrangement uses TRBV19 and TRBJ2-5; a possible D gene is TRBD2 (5 bases). The germline gives CDR1 LNHDA, CDR2 SQIVND (reference sequence). The CDR3 contains 13 residues. The V end was cut by 7 bases, the J end by 2 bases, with 11 bases between. The CDR3 DNA follows: TGTGCCAGTAATAAGGGAGCTCAAGAGACCCAGTACTTC. Residues: CASNKGAQETQYF.

The V gene is TRBV5-1, the J gene TRBJ2-7; TRBD2 might be the D (6 bases). V lost 6 bases and J 6 bases, leaving 19 bases between the germline ends. This CDR3 is built from 14 residues. Germline values: CDR1 SGHRS, CDR2 YFSETQ. DNA of the CDR3: TGCGCCAGCATCGGTGACCCAGGAGGGGCCGAGCAGTACTTC. This sequence encodes CASIGDPGGAEQYF.

The chain recombines TRBV5-1 with TRBJ2-7; 7 bases match TRBD1. CDR3 length: 16 amino acids. Germline assignment: CDR1 SGHRS and CDR2 YFSETQ. CDR3 protein: CASQTGAAESSYEQYF. CDR3 sequence (DNA): TGCGCTTCACAAACAGGGGCAGCCGAGAGCTCCTACGAGCAGTACTTC. Complete variable domain (other parts from reference TRBV5-1 and TRBJ2-7): KAGVTQTPRYLIKTRGQQVTLSCSPISGHRSVSWYQQTPGQGLQFLFEYFSETQRNKGNFPGRFSGRQFSNSRSEMNVSTLELGDSALYLCASQTGAAESSYEQYFGPGTRLTVT.

This clone was found once. As DNA, the CDR3 is TGTGCCAGCAGTGACGGGACAGGCTTGAATGAGCAGTTCTTC. This sequence encodes CASSDGTGLNEQFF. The rearrangement links TRBV6-4 to TRBJ2-1, with TRBD1 matching 8 bases. This CDR3 region has 14 residues. The germline gives CDR1 MRHNA, CDR2 SNTAGT. V lost 2 bases, J lost 7 bases, and 4 bases stayed unmatched.

V is TRBV19 and J is TRBJ2-1, with D possibly TRBD2 on 6 matching bases. The CDR3 consists of 16 residues. The V end lost 0 bases, the J end lost 0 bases, and 9 bases lay between the germline ends. The germline CDR1 and CDR2 sequences are LNHDA and SQIVND (reference sequence). This CDR3 is CASSIDAGYSYNEQFF. CDR3 in DNA: TGTGCCAGTAGTATAGATGCGGGATACTCCTACAATGAGCAGTTCTTC.

The chain has TRBV6-5 and TRBJ2-1, with 14 bases matching TRBD2. Germline values: CDR1 MNHEY, CDR2 SVGAGI. The V segment lost 4 bases and the J segment 15 bases; nucleotides outside the gene matches: 8. This CDR3 is built from 14 residues. DNA of the CDR3: TGTGCCAGCAGTTCATATCCGGGACTAGCGGGAGTGTTCTTC. Its protein product is CASSSYPGLAGVFF.

By proportion, this clone is medium-sized. The chain couples TRBV5-1 to TRBJ1-1; TRBD1 is a possible D gene (6 bases). This CDR3 region has 13 residues. V gave up 4 bases and J gave up 7 bases, with 14 bases separating them. Per germline, CDR1 SGHRS and CDR2 YFSETQ. As DNA, the CDR3 is TGCGCCAGCAGCCTAACGGACAGCCTTGAAGCTTTCTTT. Translated: CASSLTDSLEAFF.

The V gene is TRBV6-5, the J gene TRBJ2-3; 9 bases align to TRBD2. Per the germline V gene, CDR1 is MNHEY and CDR2 is SVGAGI. CDR3 length: 15 residues. The ends lost 6 bases at V and 5 bases at J; junction bases unmatched: 9. Here the CDR3 DNA reads TGTGCCAGCAGGCTATGGGGCGGGAGGGAAGATACGCAGTATTTT. Residues: CASRLWGGREDTQYF.

The chain recombines TRBV9 with TRBJ2-7, with TRBD1 matching 7 bases. Unmatched junction bases numbered 8, after V lost 4 bases and J lost 7 bases. The V gene's germline CDR1 is SGDLS and CDR2 YYNGEE. This CDR3 has 13 amino acids. The chain's CDR3 is CASSTSQGREQYF. The CDR3 nucleotides read TGTGCCAGCAGCACATCACAGGGGCGAGAGCAGTACTTC.

This clone has more than one count but fewer than ten. The chain employs TRBV18 and TRBJ2-6; 8 nucleotides align to TRBD1. V was pared by 3 bases and J by 1 base, with 2 bases of the junction left unmatched. Per germline, CDR1 KGHSH and CDR2 LQKENI. The CDR3 has 16 amino acids. The CDR3 sequence: CASSPRDRSGANVLTF. For the CDR3, the DNA is TGTGCCAGCTCACCCCGGGACAGGTCTGGGGCCAACGTCCTGACTTTC.

The rearrangement links TRBV7-9 to TRBJ2-7; D possibly corresponds to TRBD1 (6 bases). The V end was cut by 1 base, the J end by 8 bases, with 18 bases between. Germline V CDR1 and CDR2: SEHNR, FQNEAQ (reference sequence). CDR3 length equals 15 residues. CDR3 in amino acids: CASSLVQRGGLKQYF. The CDR3, as DNA: TGTGCCAGCAGCTTAGTTCAGCGTGGGGGCCTCAAGCAGTACTTC.

The chain employs TRBV7-2 and TRBJ2-7, with 12 positions matching TRBD2. This CDR3 region has 16 residues. V trimming: 0 bases; J trimming: 4 bases; junction bases outside the gene matches: 4. CDR1 and CDR2 from the germline V gene are SGHTA and FQGNSA. The CDR3 sequence: CASSLALTSGRYEQYF. The CDR3 DNA follows: TGTGCCAGCAGCTTAGCATTGACTAGCGGGAGATACGAGCAGTACTTC.

The CDR3 region has the DNA TGTGCCACCAGCAGGCAAACAGGGCCCGGGGAGCTGTTTTTT. This translates into CATSRQTGPGELFF. The chain combines TRBV15 with TRBJ2-2; tentatively, D is TRBD1 (6 bases). This CDR3 contains 14 residues. With 3 bases removed from V and 6 bases from J, the gap between germline ends came to 11 bases. Germline V gene sequence: CDR1 LNHNV, CDR2 YYDKDF (reference sequence). The full variable domain, completed using reference TRBV15 and TRBJ2-2, is DAMVIQNPRYQVTQFGKPVTLSCSQTLNHNVMYWYQQKSSQAPKLLFHYYDKDFNNEADTPDNFQSRRPNTSFCFLDIRSPGLGDTAMYLCATSRQTGPGELFFGEGSRLTVL.